The sequence of this T cell receptor beta chain was determined in a study of T cells in narcolepsy. Broader study findings: Autoreactive clonotypes reportedly recurred in blood of same and different patients, not controls. HCRT-specific and TRIB2-specific autoreactive clonotypes appeared among same-patient CSF and blood CD4+ clonotypes.

As to this clone: Its target is unknown.

Repertoires were generated with immunoSEQ multiplex PCR, while TCRdb's copy carries only in-frame clones and drops some. The data contain fewer than 30,000 clones, more than 75% of them singletons. The germline V gene has CDR1 SNHLY and CDR2 FYNNEI. CDR3 length: 14 residues. Trimming pared 4 bases from V and 5 bases from J, leaving 12 bases between. The chain is built from TRBV2 and TRBJ2-1, with unresolved D. Source material: CD45RA- memory CD4+ T cells from PBMCs. The TCR sequence derives from a human donor with narcolepsy. The CDR3 loop is CASSAWTADNEQFF. The CDR3 nucleotides are TGTGCCAGCAGTGCATGGACGGCCGACAATGAGCAGTTCTTC.